This T cell receptor (beta chain) appears in the sequencing data of a study of shared clonotypes between healthy human individuals. The protocol was immunoSEQ multiplex PCR, while the TCRdb copy is restricted to in-frame clones and leaves out a portion. The sample shows approximately 740,000 clones, approximately 79% of them seen only once. CDR1 and CDR2 from the germline V gene are WNHNN and SYGVQD (reference sequence). This CDR3 region has 15 residues. The V segment lost 10 bases and the J segment 7 bases; nucleotides outside the gene matches: 9. The sequenced sample consisted of memory CD4+ T cells sorted from blood. Noted subset: CD45RA-negative fraction. The rearrangement uses TRBV10-1 and TRBJ2-1, with 14 bases lining up with TRBD2. This receptor was taken from a woman in her thirties in good health. The CDR3 coding sequence is TGCGCCACCCAGGAGGGGACTAGCGGGAGTAATGAGCAGTTCTTC. It yields the protein CATQEGTSGSNEQFF.